These 32 T cell receptor beta chains were sequenced from one sample in a study of T-cell reconstitution after alpha-beta-depleted transplantation in children. Unique molecular identifiers featured in how the TCRbeta library was prepared. TCRdb re-called the PCR reads through MiXCR, storing one row per CDR3 protein. The data contain about 170,000 distinct CDR3 sequences, over 8.5% of them seen just once; the ten biggest clones take up roughly 13%. The specimen comprised PBMCs, sampled before TCRalphabeta/CD19-depleted stem cell transplant. All receptors come from a boy aged 2 to 9 with acute myeloid leukemia, due to receive a stem cell transplant.

This clonotype was seen at least ten times. This chain joins TRBV4-1 and TRBJ1-1; 9 nucleotides line up with TRBD1. Germline V CDR1 and CDR2: MGHRA, YSYEKL. This CDR3 contains 14 residues. Trimming cost V 2 bases and J 5 bases; bases outside gene matches: 3. CDR3 in amino acids: CASSQPDRGTEAFF. CDR3 bases: TGCGCCAGCAGCCAACCCGACAGGGGGACTGAAGCTTTCTTT.

At least ten counts were recorded for this clonotype. The V gene is TRBV9, the J gene TRBJ1-6, with D tentatively TRBD1 (5 bases). CDR1 is SGDLS, CDR2 YYNGEE, per germline. The CDR3 covers 16 residues. Trimming left V 2 bases short and J 5 bases short, with 14 bases between. The chain's CDR3 is CASSVGHDSNNSPLHF. The CDR3 bases are TGTGCCAGCAGCGTCGGACACGATTCCAATAATTCACCCCTCCACTTT.

This clonotype showed up just once. The chain joins TRBV27 to TRBJ2-7, with TRBD1 matching 9 bases. Germline values: CDR1 MNHEY, CDR2 SMNVEV (reference sequence). V lost 6 bases and J lost 4; bases outside the gene matches: 22. The length of the CDR3 is 19 residues. The CDR3 is CASRLRTGASGQGDYEQYF. For the CDR3, the DNA is TGTGCCAGCAGACTACGGACAGGGGCTAGCGGCCAGGGGGATTACGAGCAGTACTTC.

This clonotype was recorded at least ten times. The chain joins TRBV19 to TRBJ2-3; D remains ambiguous. This CDR3 contains 14 residues. V was shortened by 1 base and J by 0 bases, with 5 bases between the two germline ends. Germline CDR1 LNHDA, CDR2 SQIVND (reference sequence). CDR3 in amino acids: CASSIAGSTDTQYF. The CDR3 DNA reads TGTGCCAGTAGTATAGCCGGGAGCACAGATACGCAGTATTTT.

The table lists this clonotype with many counts. V gene TRBV7-2 combines with J gene TRBJ1-3, with unresolved D. Per the germline V gene, CDR1 is SGHTA and CDR2 is FQGNSA. This CDR3 comprises 13 residues. Trimming left V 1 base short and J 5 bases short, with 6 bases between. The CDR3 protein is CASSLELRNTIYF. The CDR3 coding sequence is TGTGCCAGCAGCTTAGAACTGAGAAACACCATATATTTT.

This clonotype was recorded at least ten times. This chain connects TRBV14 to TRBJ2-3, with 14 nucleotides matching TRBD2. The germline V gene encodes CDR1 SGHDN and CDR2 FVKESK. The CDR3 is 20 residues long. V dropped 0 bases and J dropped 2; count of bases not matched to a gene: 10. The CDR3 DNA is TGTGCCAGCAGCCAAGAGCCCCCGGGACTAGCGGGAGCTTTCACAGATACGCAGTATTTT. It encodes CASSQEPPGLAGAFTDTQYF. Variable domain in full (rest from reference TRBV14 and TRBJ2-3): EAGVTQFPSHSVIEKGQTVTLRCDPISGHDNLYWYRRVMGKEIKFLLHFVKESKQDESGMPNNRFLAERTGGTYSTLKVQPAELEDSGVYFCASSQEPPGLAGAFTDTQYFGPGTRLTVL.

This clonotype was observed at least ten times. V and J are TRBV3-1 and TRBJ2-1, with 7 bases lining up with TRBD2. V was pared by 0 bases and J by 3 bases, with 8 bases of the junction left unmatched. Per the germline V gene, CDR1 is LGHDT and CDR2 is YNNKEL (reference sequence). The CDR3 runs 17 residues. The CDR3 DNA follows: TGTGCCAGCAGCCAAGATCTCCCCAGGGACTACTACAATGAGCAGTTCTTC. This sequence encodes CASSQDLPRDYYNEQFF.

This clonotype was counted at least ten times. The chain couples TRBV28 to TRBJ2-1; weak D call: TRBD2 (7 bases). The CDR3 runs 14 residues. The ends were cut back, 8 bases at V and 10 bases at J, with 21 bases in the middle. Germline values: CDR1 MDHEN, CDR2 SYDVKM. The CDR3 coding sequence is TGTGCCAGCGTAGAGGGGGGGACCTCCCGCGAGCAGTTCTTC. Translation gives CASVEGGTSREQFF.

This clonotype was found many times. The V call is TRBV5-1, the J call TRBJ2-1; D assignment may be TRBD1 or TRBD2 (5 bases each). V was trimmed by 3 bases and J by 9 bases, leaving 10 bases between them. In germline, CDR1 is SGHRS, CDR2 YFSETQ. This CDR3 contains 12 residues. CDR3 loop: CASSSERGEQFF. CDR3 coding DNA: TGCGCCAGCAGCTCCGAGAGGGGTGAGCAGTTCTTC.

This clonotype has at least ten counts. This rearrangement joins TRBV20-1 to TRBJ2-1, with 13 nucleotides matching TRBD2. This CDR3 has 17 residues. V trimming: 3 bases; J trimming: 0 bases; junction bases outside the gene matches: 5. The germline V gene encodes CDR1 DFQATT and CDR2 SNEGSKA (reference sequence). For the CDR3, the DNA is TGCAGTGCTAGCGGGACTAGCGGGACGAGCTCCTACAATGAGCAGTTCTTC. Translation: CSASGTSGTSSYNEQFF.

This clonotype was observed many times. The chain carries TRBV20-1 and TRBJ2-1, with 14 bases matching TRBD2. The germline gives CDR1 DFQATT, CDR2 SNEGSKA (reference sequence). Trimming took 6 bases from V and 8 from J; bases not matched to a gene: 6. The CDR3 is made up of 14 amino acids. The CDR3 is CSATTSGGAYEQFF. The CDR3 bases are TGCAGTGCCACGACTAGCGGGGGGGCCTATGAGCAGTTCTTC.

This clonotype was counted ten times or more. The rearrangement links TRBV7-9 to TRBJ2-6; D is unresolved. V lost 0 bases to trimming and J lost 4 bases, with 10 bases between them. The germline V gene has CDR1 SEHNR and CDR2 FQNEAQ (reference sequence). The CDR3 spans 16 residues. The DNA for the CDR3 is TGTGCCAGCAGCTTAGCAGCTGTGGGAGGGGCCAACGTCCTGACTTTC. It codes for CASSLAAVGGANVLTF.

This clonotype was detected only a few times. The rearrangement joins TRBV3-1 to TRBJ2-1; D gene unclear. Trimming took 0 bases from V and 6 from J, leaving 18 bases between them. This CDR3 has 17 amino acids. The V gene's germline CDR1 is LGHDT and CDR2 YNNKEL (reference sequence). As DNA, the CDR3 is TGTGCCAGCAGCCAAGAGATCACGGTTACGACCGTCAATGAGCAGTTCTTC. It encodes CASSQEITVTTVNEQFF.

The chain has TRBV12-3 or TRBV12-4 and TRBJ2-5; D unresolved. The CDR3 contains 13 residues. V was trimmed by 6 bases and J by 4 bases, leaving 12 bases between them. CDR3 bases: TGTGCCAGCAGCCCCGTTCCAGCAGAGACCCAGTACTTC. Encoded protein: CASSPVPAETQYF.

This rearrangement joins TRBV3-1 to TRBJ1-1; maybe TRBD1 (5 bases). Trimming pared 4 bases from V and 0 bases from J, leaving 18 bases between. The CDR3 covers 17 residues. Germline values: CDR1 LGHDT, CDR2 YNNKEL (reference sequence). CDR3: CASSPGTPAVVNTEAFF. The DNA for the CDR3 is TGTGCCAGCAGCCCGGGGACCCCCGCCGTGGTGAACACTGAAGCTTTCTTT.

This clonotype was detected many times. The chain joins TRBV5-5 to TRBJ2-3; 7 bases fit TRBD2. CDR1 and CDR2 (germline): SGHKS, YYEKEE (reference sequence). The CDR3 sequence is 14 residues long. Trimming took 7 bases from V and 4 from J; bases not matched to a gene: 9. CDR3 nucleotides: TGTGCCAGCTCCCCGGGAGGCAGCGCAGATACGCAGTATTTT. Encoded protein: CASSPGGSADTQYF.

This clonotype was detected ten times or more. The V call is TRBV6-5, the J call TRBJ1-2; 8 bases map to TRBD1. J gave up 4 bases and V 6 bases, and 10 bases lay outside the gene matches. Germline assignment: CDR1 MNHEY and CDR2 SVGAGI. This CDR3 is built from 15 residues. Here the CDR3 DNA reads TGTGCCAGCAGACCCGGACAGGGAGGGATCTATGGCTACACCTTC. Amino acid sequence: CASRPGQGGIYGYTF.

This clonotype was seen ten or more times. The V gene is TRBV7-8, the J gene TRBJ1-1, with D perhaps TRBD1 (5 bases). In germline, CDR1 is SGHVS, CDR2 FQNEAQ. This CDR3 is 16 amino acids long. The V end lost 5 bases, the J end lost 4 bases, and 20 bases lay between the germline ends. The CDR3 loop is CASSRAIPGGGTEAFF. CDR3 DNA sequence: TGTGCCAGCAGCCGCGCAATCCCAGGCGGGGGCACTGAAGCTTTCTTT.

This clonotype was found many times. This chain joins TRBV27 and TRBJ1-2; possibly TRBD1 for D (5 bases). V lost 3 bases to trimming and J lost 6 bases, with 11 bases between them. CDR3 length equals 13 residues. Germline values: CDR1 MNHEY, CDR2 SMNVEV (reference sequence). CDR3 coding DNA: TGTGCCAGCAGTTTTACACAAGGGGATGGCTACACCTTC. As protein: CASSFTQGDGYTF.

The rearrangement links TRBV9 to TRBJ1-1; D might be TRBD1 (6 bases). Trimming took off 3 bases at V and 4 bases at J, with 19 bases between the two ends. The CDR3 spans 16 residues. Germline CDR1 SGDLS, CDR2 YYNGEE. The CDR3 protein is CASSATGGVGGTEAFF. CDR3 DNA sequence: TGTGCCAGCAGCGCAACGGGGGGGGTAGGGGGCACTGAAGCTTTCTTT.

As regards this clonotype: Being one base from a much bigger clone, this may be a read error. The chain uses TRBV2 and TRBJ2-6; TRBD1 matches at 10 bases. The CDR3 covers 17 residues. Germline-derived CDR1 and CDR2 are SNHLY and FYNNEI. Germline trimming cut 7 bases from V and 2 bases from J; bases unmatched to any gene: 8. CDR3 in amino acids: CASIGDRGTPGANVLTF. CDR3 DNA sequence: TGTGCCAGCATTGGGGACAGGGGTACTCCTGGGGCCAACGTCCTGACTTTC.

The chain joins TRBV3-1 to TRBJ2-7; 7 bases line up with TRBD1. The V and J ends lost 3 bases and 7 bases, in that order; junction bases with no gene match: 12. Germline lookup yields CDR1 LGHDT and CDR2 YNNKEL (reference sequence). The CDR3 covers 15 residues. This CDR3 is CASSHQTLRGYEQYF. The CDR3 bases are TGTGCCAGCAGCCACCAAACGCTCAGGGGGTATGAGCAGTACTTC.

This clonotype was seen at least ten times. The chain employs TRBV5-1 and TRBJ2-3; D may be TRBD2 (5 bases). V was trimmed by 4 bases and J by 2 bases, leaving 17 bases between them. This CDR3 region has 16 residues. The V gene's germline CDR1 is SGHRS and CDR2 YFSETQ. The CDR3 protein is CASSVGPVRVTDTQYF. DNA for the CDR3: TGCGCCAGCAGCGTCGGGCCCGTGCGGGTCACAGATACGCAGTATTTT.

This clonotype showed up many times. The chain has TRBV10-1 and TRBJ2-3; D is uncertain. The V gene's germline CDR1 is WNHNN and CDR2 SYGVQD (reference sequence). The CDR3 covers 18 residues. The V end lost 0 bases, the J end lost 0 bases, and 16 bases lay between the germline ends. The CDR3 DNA sequence: TGCGCCAGCAGTGAGTCGATAGGGTTGGAGACTAGCACAGATACGCAGTATTTT. It yields the protein CASSESIGLETSTDTQYF.

In its sample, this clonotype was seen many times. The chain carries TRBV10-2 and TRBJ2-7; possible D gene TRBD2, 6 bases. Looked up from germline, CDR1 is WSHSY and CDR2 is SAAADI. V was clipped by 7 bases and J by 3 bases, with 10 bases between them. The CDR3 has 12 amino acids. The CDR3 protein is CASTEGLYEQYF. The DNA of the CDR3 is TGCGCCAGCACGGAGGGCCTCTACGAGCAGTACTTC.

The sample holds a few counts of this clonotype. J is TRBJ2-2 and V is TRBV6-5; TRBD1 might be the D (6 bases). The CDR3 is made up of 17 amino acids. Germline lookup yields CDR1 MNHEY and CDR2 SVGAGI. V lost 4 bases and J 2 bases, leaving 17 bases between the germline ends. This chain's CDR3 is CASSFRTTGINTGELFF. The DNA of the CDR3 is TGTGCCAGCAGTTTCCGAACGACAGGCATCAACACCGGGGAGCTGTTTTTT.

The chain joins TRBV5-4 to TRBJ2-1, with 9 bases lining up with TRBD1. The CDR3 is 15 residues long. The V gene end was trimmed by 4 bases and the J gene end by 2 bases; junction bases not matched to a gene: 4. In germline, CDR1 is SGHNT, CDR2 YYREEE (reference sequence). CDR3 loop: CASSIGTGTYNEQFF. CDR3 coding DNA: TGTGCCAGCAGCATCGGGACAGGGACCTACAATGAGCAGTTCTTC.

CDR3 amino acids: CASSPYTGDYGYTF. The CDR3 bases are TGTGCCAGCAGCCCCTATACAGGGGACTATGGCTACACCTTC. The gene calls are TRBV7-2 and TRBJ1-2; 7 bases fit TRBD1. Germline lookup yields CDR1 SGHTA and CDR2 FQGNSA. The V and J ends lost 5 bases and 3 bases, in that order; junction bases with no gene match: 6. CDR3 length equals 14 residues. Filled out from reference TRBV7-2 and TRBJ1-2, the complete variable domain reads GAGVSQSPSNKVTEKGKDVELRCDPISGHTALYWYRQSLGQGLEFLIYFQGNSAPDKSGLPSDRFSAERTGGSVSTLTIQRTQQEDSAVYLCASSPYTGDYGYTFGSGTRLTVV.

This clonotype appeared many times. The chain carries TRBV3-1 and TRBJ1-1; D uncertain. V lost 5 bases, J lost 4 bases, and 14 bases lay in between. The CDR3 consists of 14 residues. Germline values: CDR1 LGHDT, CDR2 YNNKEL (reference sequence). The chain's CDR3 is CASSDLVGSTEAFF. The DNA of the CDR3 is TGTGCCAGCAGCGACCTAGTGGGTTCCACTGAAGCTTTCTTT.

This clonotype was observed many times. The genes are TRBV5-1 and TRBJ1-6; TRBD1 might be the D (5 bases). The length of the CDR3 is 13 residues. V shed 3 bases and J shed 11 bases, with 12 bases lying between them. Germline CDR1 and CDR2: SGHRS and YFSETQ. CDR3 coding DNA: TGCGCCAGCAGCTCGAGGGGTGCGGCACCCCTCCACTTT. Protein sequence: CASSSRGAAPLHF. Supplemented by reference TRBV5-1 and TRBJ1-6, the full variable domain reads KAGVTQTPRYLIKTRGQQVTLSCSPISGHRSVSWYQQTPGQGLQFLFEYFSETQRNKGNFPGRFSGRQFSNSRSEMNVSTLELGDSALYLCASSSRGAAPLHFGNGTRLTVT.

This clonotype appeared many times. The chain has TRBV5-1 and TRBJ2-7; D is perhaps TRBD2 (6 bases). The CDR3 has 15 residues. Germline CDR1 is SGHRS and CDR2 is YFSETQ. The V end was cut by 5 bases, the J end by 3 bases, with 18 bases between. The DNA of the CDR3 is TGCGCCAGCAGGTCTTGGAGGGGAGGTAACTACGAGCAGTACTTC. It specifies CASRSWRGGNYEQYF.

The V and J genes are TRBV6-6 and TRBJ1-5; possibly TRBD1 for D (6 bases). The V and J ends lost 7 bases and 2 bases respectively, with 9 bases between them. The CDR3 is 13 amino acids. In germline, CDR1 is MNHNY, CDR2 SVGAGI (reference sequence). This CDR3 is CASNAGGNQPQHF. The CDR3 DNA follows: TGTGCCAGCAACGCAGGGGGCAATCAGCCCCAGCATTTT.